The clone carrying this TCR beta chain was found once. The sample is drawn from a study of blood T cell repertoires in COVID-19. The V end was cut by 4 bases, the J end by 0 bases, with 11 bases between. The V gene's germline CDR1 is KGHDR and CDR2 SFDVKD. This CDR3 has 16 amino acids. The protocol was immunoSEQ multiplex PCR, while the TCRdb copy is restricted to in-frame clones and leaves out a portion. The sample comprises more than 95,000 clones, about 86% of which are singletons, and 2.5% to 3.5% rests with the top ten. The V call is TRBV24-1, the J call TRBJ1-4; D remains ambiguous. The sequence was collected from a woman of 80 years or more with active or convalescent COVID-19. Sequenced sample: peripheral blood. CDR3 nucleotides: TGTGCCACCAGTGAACAGACAATAGCAACTAATGAAAAACTGTTTTTT. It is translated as CATSEQTIATNEKLFF.